These 29 T cell receptor beta chains were all obtained from the same sample, sequenced in a study of TET2 disruption in CD19-targeted CAR T cells. TCRdb's copy holds only in-frame clones and misses some; the assay was immunoSEQ multiplex PCR. Its table records more than 25,000 clones. As to treatment: autologous CTL019 cells: CD19 CAR with 4-1BB and CD3 zeta domains. No antigen is known for these receptors. The starting material was CD8- CAR+ T cells sorted from cultured blood T cells, obtained for CD19 CAR T cell therapy. The subset: CD8-negative CAR-positive T cells from the infusion product. These receptors were collected from a man aged 65 to 85 with chronic lymphocytic leukemia.

As for this clone: The read gets to within 3 residues of the CDR3 end, and the germline J gene fills in the rest. This chain links TRBV7-2 with TRBJ2-2; 9 bases align to TRBD2. Germline values: CDR1 SGHTA, CDR2 FQGNSA. The V segment lost 0 bases and the J segment 5 bases; nucleotides outside the gene matches: 10. The CDR3 is made up of 18 amino acids. The CDR3 sequence is CASSLAYGGGALTGELFF. CDR3 DNA (partial): TGTGCCAGCAGCTTAGCATATGGCGGGGGGGCGTTAACCGGGGAG.

A note on this clone: The read falls 3 residues short of the CDR3 end, and the missing part is taken from the germline J gene. This specimen includes other DNA sequences encoding the same CDR3. The rearrangement joins TRBV6-1 to TRBJ1-2, with 9 bases that match TRBD1. CDR1 MNHNS and CDR2 SASEGT come from the germline V gene. The CDR3 is made up of 16 amino acids. Trimming removed 2 bases from V and 5 bases from J; junction bases left unmatched: 9. The CDR3 DNA, read in part, is TGTGCCAGCAGTGAACCGGGGGACAGGGCCAAATATGGC. Translated, it gives CASSEPGDRAKYG. The entire CDR3 sequence reads CASSEPGDRAKYGYTF.

This clone counts as medium-sized (0.01 to 0.1%) by frequency. Read data end 3 residues before the CDR3 end; the end is taken from the germline J gene. The rearrangement joins TRBV6-1 to TRBJ1-1; a possible D gene is TRBD1 (6 bases). This CDR3 is built from 11 residues. From germline, CDR1 is MNHNS and CDR2 SASEGT. This chain's CDR3 is CASSAQGWAFF. The sequenced CDR3 bases are TGTGCCAGCAGTGCACAGGGATGG.

The DNA read from the CDR3 is TGTGCCAGCAGCTTCGAGGCTGGGCAGGGGGCTGGC. Its translation is CASSFEAGQGAG. The full CDR3 sequence reads CASSFEAGQGAGAFF. The genes are TRBV7-6 and TRBJ1-1; 8 nucleotides agree with TRBD1. Sequencing ends 3 residues short of the CDR3 end; the germline J gene provides the rest. Germline loops: CDR1 SGHVS, CDR2 FNYEAQ. This CDR3 contains 15 residues.

About this clone: The read gets to within 3 residues of the CDR3 end, and the germline J gene fills in the rest. The rearrangement links TRBV7-8 to TRBJ2-1; tentatively, D is TRBD2 (6 bases). This CDR3 region has 17 residues. Deletions cut 0 bases from V and 0 bases from J, with 12 bases between. Germline assignment: CDR1 SGHVS and CDR2 FQNEAQ. The CDR3 DNA, read in part, is TGTGCCAGCAGCTTAGCGATAGCGGCCTCCTCCTACAATGAG. Protein product: CASSLAIAASSYNE. The complete CDR3 protein is CASSLAIAASSYNEQFF.

As concerns this clone: Read data end 3 residues before the CDR3 end; the end is taken from the germline J gene. The rearrangement uses TRBV19 and TRBJ1-1; a weak D match, TRBD1 (5 bases). CDR1 and CDR2 (germline): LNHDA, SQIVND (reference sequence). V was pared by 8 bases and J by 6 bases, with 13 bases between. This CDR3 is built from 12 residues. The CDR3 DNA, read in part, is TGTGCCAGTTCTAGGGGCTCCCCTGAA. It translates to CASSRGSPE. In full, the CDR3 is CASSRGSPEAFF.

As concerns this clone: Read data end 3 residues before the CDR3 end; the end is taken from the germline J gene. The rearrangement links TRBV20-1 to TRBJ1-1, with 8 bases lining up with TRBD1. With V trimmed by 3 bases and J by 0 bases, 6 bases remained unmatched. This CDR3 spans 15 amino acids. CDR1 and CDR2 (germline): DFQATT, SNEGSKA (reference sequence). Partial CDR3 DNA: TGCAGTGCTAGGAACACAGGGGGACTGAACACTGAA. Its translation is CSARNTGGLNTE. The full CDR3 is CSARNTGGLNTEAFF.

With regard to this clone: The read is 3 residues too short to cover the CDR3 end, so that end is filled in from the germline J gene. This chain joins TRBV28 and TRBJ1-2; D is unresolved. This CDR3 has 14 residues. V was clipped by 6 bases and J by 3 bases, with 14 bases between them. Germline CDR1 and CDR2: MDHEN and SYDVKM. CDR3 sequence: CASRSLQDYYGYTF. The CDR3 bases that were read are TGTGCCAGCAGATCTCTCCAGGACTACTATGGC.

A word on this clone: Read data end 3 residues before the CDR3 end; the end is taken from the germline J gene. J is TRBJ1-1 and V is TRBV18; the D gene is possibly TRBD1 (5 bases). This CDR3 is built from 16 residues. From germline, CDR1 is KGHSH and CDR2 LQKENI. The CDR3: CASSPPSGGSSNEAFF. The part of the CDR3 DNA that was read is TGTGCCAGCTCACCACCTAGCGGGGGTTCGTCCAATGAG.

A word on this clone: Sequencing ends 3 residues short of the CDR3 end; the germline J gene provides the rest. J is TRBJ2-5 and V is TRBV20-1; 9 bases map to TRBD2. The CDR3 is 15 residues long. The V and J ends lost 2 bases and 1 base, in that order; junction bases with no gene match: 5. Germline V gene data show CDR1 as DFQATT and CDR2 as SNEGSKA (reference sequence). CDR3 loop: CSARQSGGPQETQYF. The sequenced part of the CDR3 DNA is TGCAGTGCTAGACAAAGCGGGGGGCCCCAAGAGACC.

Comments on this clone: The CDR3 end is not reached by the read, which stops 3 residues before it; the germline J gene fills it in. The identical CDR3 is also encoded by other nucleotide sequences in the sample. V usage is TRBV18 and J usage is TRBJ1-1, with unresolved D. Germline V lookup: CDR1 KGHSH, CDR2 LQKENI. The CDR3 is 16 residues long. The CDR3 protein is CASSPPLAYGTDTAFF. CDR3 DNA (partial): TGTGCCAGCTCACCACCACTAGCTTACGGCACAGATACG.

As regards this clone: The observed sequence ends 3 residues before the CDR3 terminus, with the missing tail filled in from the germline J gene. The chain uses TRBV29-1 and TRBJ2-7; the D gene could be TRBD1 or TRBD2 (5 bases each). CDR1 and CDR2 (germline): SQVTM, ANQGSEA. The germline V and J ends were trimmed by 5 bases and 1 base, with 12 bases remaining between them. The CDR3 is 13 residues long. The sequenced CDR3 bases are TGCAGCGTTCCCAGGGAGAATTCCTACGAG. Amino acids: CSVPRENSYE. The full CDR3 sequence reads CSVPRENSYEQYF.

With regard to this clone: The read finishes 3 residues shy of the CDR3 end, and the germline J gene is used to complete it. The chain combines TRBV7-8 with TRBJ1-1; D remains ambiguous. Deletions cut 7 bases from V and 7 bases from J, with 19 bases between. In germline, CDR1 is SGHVS, CDR2 FQNEAQ. This CDR3 has 14 residues. The DNA read from the CDR3 is TGTGCCAGCACCATAGCCCGAGTTGCAGGTGAA. Translated: CASTIARVAGE. The full CDR3 protein reads CASTIARVAGEAFF. Full variable domain (missing parts from reference TRBV7-8 and TRBJ1-1): GAGVSQSPRYKVAKRGQDVALRCDPISGHVSLFWYQQALGQGPEFLTYFQNEAQLDKSGLPSDRFFAERPEGSVSTLKIQRTQQEDSAVYLCASTIARVAGEAFFGQGTRLTVV.

Points on this clone: Read coverage stops 3 residues before the CDR3 terminus; the germline J gene supplies the remainder. The J gene is TRBJ1-2, the V gene TRBV6-2 or TRBV6-3; D may be TRBD1 (5 bases). The V end lost 6 bases, the J end lost 4 bases, and 6 bases lay between the germline ends. The CDR3 consists of 11 residues. Germline-derived CDR1 and CDR2 are MNHEY and SVGEGT. The CDR3 bases that were read are TGTGCCAGCAGAGACAGCTATGGC. Encoded protein: CASRDSYG. The CDR3, in full, reads CASRDSYGYTF.

Of note for this clone: From the germline J gene comes the end of the CDR3, since the read stops 3 residues before it. This chain joins TRBV5-1 and TRBJ2-5; tentatively, D is TRBD2 (7 bases). Germline lookup yields CDR1 SGHRS and CDR2 YFSETQ. The V and J ends lost 8 bases and 7 bases respectively, with 27 bases between them. The CDR3 covers 16 residues. CDR3 DNA (partial): TGCGCCAGTCAGCGGAGGGGTGGCGGGGGCTCTCGGACC. This encodes CASQRRGGGGSRT. The entire CDR3 is CASQRRGGGGSRTQYF.

About this clone: The read ends 3 residues shy of where the CDR3 ends; the end is completed using the germline J gene. The V gene is TRBV2, the J gene TRBJ2-7, with D tentatively TRBD1 (5 bases). Trimming removed 5 bases from V and 0 bases from J, with 14 bases in between. The germline gives CDR1 SNHLY, CDR2 FYNNEI. This CDR3 has 15 amino acids. CDR3 protein: CASSSPTAASYEQYF. CDR3 DNA, as far as it was read: TGTGCCAGCAGTTCGCCGACAGCTGCCTCCTACGAG.

CDR3 protein: CARSKITGDRGEEGYTF. The DNA read from the CDR3 is TGTGCCAGAAGCAAAATTACGGGGGACAGGGGCGAAGAAGGC. The V gene is TRBV5-3, the J gene TRBJ1-2, with 10 nucleotides matching TRBD1. The read gets to within 3 residues of the CDR3 end, and the germline J gene fills in the rest. TRBV5-3 is reported as an ORF; its role is uncertain. There are 17 residues in the CDR3.

In the case of this clone: The observed sequence ends 3 residues before the CDR3 terminus, with the missing tail filled in from the germline J gene. The rearrangement uses TRBV19 and TRBJ1-6; tentatively, D is TRBD1 (6 bases). CDR1 is LNHDA and CDR2 is SQIVND in the germline V gene (reference sequence). The CDR3 runs to 15 residues. Trimming left V 4 bases short and J 2 bases short, with 9 bases between. The part of the CDR3 DNA that was read is TGTGCCAGTAGTAATGGGGGCCCCTATAATTCACCC. It is translated as CASSNGGPYNSP. The CDR3 in its entirety is CASSNGGPYNSPLHF.

Worth noting for this clone: One junction end does not reproduce the germline sequence, and a read error may be involved. The read gets to within 3 residues of the CDR3 end, and the germline J gene fills in the rest. Different DNA sequences within this sample yield the same CDR3. The chain combines TRBV15 with TRBJ1-2; 7 positions match TRBD1. Germline V lookup: CDR1 LNHNV, CDR2 YYDKDF (reference sequence). This CDR3 has 14 residues. CDR3 region: CATSTRTTGDGYTF. The CDR3 DNA, read in part, is TGTGCCACCAGCACTAGAACAACAGGGGATGGT.

On this clone itself: The missing CDR3 end, 3 residues past where the read stops, is filled in from the germline J gene. The chain combines TRBV24-1 with TRBJ2-3, with D maybe TRBD1 (6 bases). V lost 4 bases and J 4 bases, leaving 14 bases between the germline ends. The V gene's germline CDR1 is KGHDR and CDR2 SFDVKD. The CDR3 runs to 15 residues. The CDR3 DNA, read in part, is TGTGCCACCAGTGACCCATCCAGGGGAGCAGATACG. Its protein is CATSDPSRGADT. The CDR3, in full, reads CATSDPSRGADTQYF.

Note on this clone: The junction departs from germline at one end; a sequencing error may be responsible. The sequence runs out 3 residues before the end of the CDR3; the remainder is reconstructed from the germline J gene. Other DNA sequences from this sample encode an identical CDR3 as well. The chain combines TRBV19 with TRBJ1-3, with 7 bases identical to TRBD1. Germline V gene lookup returns CDR1 LNHDA and CDR2 SQIVND (reference sequence). This CDR3 region has 15 residues. The sequenced CDR3 bases are TGTGCCACAAAGGACAGGCCATACTCTGGAAACACT. Amino acid sequence: CATKDRPYSGNT. The whole CDR3 is CATKDRPYSGNTIYF.

Points on this clone: The DNA ends 3 residues before the CDR3 does, and the rest of the CDR3 is filled in from the germline J gene. The chain links TRBV5-4 to TRBJ1-2; TRBD1 is a possible D gene (6 bases). CDR1 is SGHNT and CDR2 is YYREEE in the germline V gene (reference sequence). The CDR3 has 15 residues. V lost 4 bases, J lost 0 bases, and 13 bases lay in between. This CDR3 reads CASSPSPGANYGYTF. Incomplete CDR3 DNA: TGTGCCAGCAGCCCCTCGCCAGGGGCTAACTATGGC.

Notes on this clone: The read halts 3 residues ahead of the CDR3 end, with the missing end drawn from the germline J gene. The sample carries other DNA sequences with the same CDR3. The chain couples TRBV20-1 to TRBJ1-3; D is possibly TRBD1 (6 bases). The germline V and J ends were trimmed by 1 base and 0 bases, with 13 bases remaining between them. Germline CDR1 DFQATT, CDR2 SNEGSKA (reference sequence). This CDR3 comprises 16 residues. CDR3 sequence: CSARATFRGSGNTIYF. The CDR3 DNA, read in part, is TGCAGTGCTAGAGCGACATTCAGGGGCTCTGGAAACACC.

A note on this clone: Compared with germline, one end of the junction differs, possibly owing to a read error. Other DNA variants within this sample encode the same CDR3. CDR3 DNA, as far as it was read: TGTGCCAGCTCACCTTACGACAGCAGCTCTGGAAACACT. Protein sequence: CASSPYDSSSGNT. The whole CDR3 region reads CASSPYDSSSGNTIYF. The chain couples TRBV18 to TRBJ1-3; weak D call: TRBD1 (5 bases). The read ends 3 residues early relative to the CDR3; the germline J gene fills the gap. Germline V gene lookup returns CDR1 KGHSH and CDR2 LQKENI. The CDR3 is 16 residues long.

As regards this clone: The observed sequence ends 3 residues before the CDR3 terminus, with the missing tail filled in from the germline J gene. The chain joins TRBV11-2 to TRBJ2-5, with D hard to call. The CDR3 has 13 residues. Germline loops: CDR1 SGHAT, CDR2 FQNNGV. V was shortened by 4 bases and J by 2 bases, with 8 bases between the two germline ends. The CDR3 region is CASSSQIQETQYF. Incomplete CDR3 DNA: TGTGCCAGCAGCTCACAGATTCAAGAGACC.

In the case of this clone: Coverage ceases 3 residues before the CDR3 finishes, and the germline J gene fills in the end. This chain joins TRBV20-1 and TRBJ1-4; no clear D. The length of the CDR3 is 15 residues. Germline loops: CDR1 DFQATT, CDR2 SNEGSKA (reference sequence). Incomplete CDR3 DNA: TGCAGTGCTAGAGAAGCAAGTCTCTATAATTCACCA. Encoded protein: CSAREASLYNSP. The whole CDR3 protein is CSAREASLYNSPLFF.

Details on this clone: The CDR3 goes on 3 residues after the read ends, and that part is filled in from the germline J gene. V usage is TRBV6-2 or TRBV6-3 and J usage is TRBJ2-1; no reliable D call. Trimming removed 0 bases at V and 7 bases at J, with 10 bases between. Germline V gene sequence: CDR1 MNHEY, CDR2 SVGEGT. This CDR3 has 14 residues. CDR3: CASSYSPTRNEQFF. The CDR3 bases that were read are TGTGCCAGCAGTTACTCGCCCACTCGGAATGAG.

With regard to this clone: The read gets to within 3 residues of the CDR3 end, and the germline J gene fills in the rest. This chain uses TRBV6-2 or TRBV6-3 with TRBJ1-1; D remains unclear. Trimming took 6 bases from V and 1 from J, leaving 9 bases between them. The CDR3 loop spans 13 amino acids. Looked up from germline, CDR1 is MNHEY and CDR2 is SVGEGT. This chain's CDR3 is CASSSGWNTEAFF. CDR3 DNA, as far as it was read: TGTGCCAGCAGCTCGGGGTGGAACACTGAA.

In regard to this clone: The CDR3 goes on 3 residues after the read ends, and that part is filled in from the germline J gene. The rearrangement uses TRBV6-2 or TRBV6-3 and TRBJ1-2; D is uncertain. Per the germline V gene, CDR1 is MNHEY and CDR2 is SVGEGT. The CDR3 has 14 amino acids. CDR3 DNA, as far as it was read: TGTGCCAGCAGTTACCTAGCGGGTAACTACGAC. Its translation: CASSYLAGNYD. The whole CDR3 region reads CASSYLAGNYDYTF.